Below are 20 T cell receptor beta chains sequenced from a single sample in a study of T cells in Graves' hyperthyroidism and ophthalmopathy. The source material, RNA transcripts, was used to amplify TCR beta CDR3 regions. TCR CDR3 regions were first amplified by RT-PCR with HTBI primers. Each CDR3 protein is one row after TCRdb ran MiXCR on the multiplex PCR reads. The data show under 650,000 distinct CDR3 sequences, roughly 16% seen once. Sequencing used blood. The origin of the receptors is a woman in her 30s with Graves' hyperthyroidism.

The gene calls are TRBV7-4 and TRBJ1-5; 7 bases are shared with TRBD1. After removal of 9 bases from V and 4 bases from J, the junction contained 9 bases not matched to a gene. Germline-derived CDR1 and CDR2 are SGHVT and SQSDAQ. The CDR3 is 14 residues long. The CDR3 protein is CASKLRQGNQPQHF. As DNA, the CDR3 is TGTGCCAGTAAACTTCGACAGGGAAATCAGCCCCAGCATTTT.

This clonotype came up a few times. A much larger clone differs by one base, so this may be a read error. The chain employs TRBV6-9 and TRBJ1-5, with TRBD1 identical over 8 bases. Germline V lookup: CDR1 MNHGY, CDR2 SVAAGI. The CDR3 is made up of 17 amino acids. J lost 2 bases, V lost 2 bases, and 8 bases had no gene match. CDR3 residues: CASSYPGQEFGNQPQHF. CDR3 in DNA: TGTGCCAGCAGTTATCCGGGACAGGAGTTCGGCAATCAGCCCCAGCATTTT.

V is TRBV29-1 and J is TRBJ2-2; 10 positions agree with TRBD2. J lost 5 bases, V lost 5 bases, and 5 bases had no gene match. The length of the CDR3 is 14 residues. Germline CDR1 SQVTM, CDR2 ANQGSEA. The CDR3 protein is CSVLLAGDTGELFF. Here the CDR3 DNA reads TGCAGCGTTCTTCTAGCGGGAGATACCGGGGAGCTGTTTTTT.

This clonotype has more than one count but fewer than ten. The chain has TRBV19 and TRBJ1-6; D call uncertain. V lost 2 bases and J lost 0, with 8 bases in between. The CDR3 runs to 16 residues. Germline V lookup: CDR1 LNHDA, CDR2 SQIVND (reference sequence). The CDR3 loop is CASSISGNSYNSPLHF. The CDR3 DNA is TGTGCCAGTAGTATATCTGGGAACTCCTATAATTCACCCCTCCACTTT.

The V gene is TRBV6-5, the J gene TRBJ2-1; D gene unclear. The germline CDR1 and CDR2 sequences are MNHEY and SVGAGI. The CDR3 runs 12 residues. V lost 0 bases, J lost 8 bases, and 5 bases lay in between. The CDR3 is CASSYSWDEQFF. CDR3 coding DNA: TGTGCCAGCAGTTACTCTTGGGATGAGCAGTTCTTC.

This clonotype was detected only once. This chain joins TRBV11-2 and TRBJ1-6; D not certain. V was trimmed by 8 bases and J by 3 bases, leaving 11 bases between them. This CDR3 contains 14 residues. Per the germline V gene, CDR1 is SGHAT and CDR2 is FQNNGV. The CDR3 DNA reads TGTGCCAGCCGAGGGTCCGTCTATAATTCACCCCTCCACTTT. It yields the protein CASRGSVYNSPLHF.

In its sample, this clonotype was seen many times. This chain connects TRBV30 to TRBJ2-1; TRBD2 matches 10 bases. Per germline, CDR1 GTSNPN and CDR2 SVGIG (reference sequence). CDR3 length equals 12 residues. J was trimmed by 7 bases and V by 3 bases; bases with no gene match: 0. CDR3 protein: CAWRGLANEQFF. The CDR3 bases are TGTGCCTGGAGGGGACTAGCGAATGAGCAGTTCTTC.

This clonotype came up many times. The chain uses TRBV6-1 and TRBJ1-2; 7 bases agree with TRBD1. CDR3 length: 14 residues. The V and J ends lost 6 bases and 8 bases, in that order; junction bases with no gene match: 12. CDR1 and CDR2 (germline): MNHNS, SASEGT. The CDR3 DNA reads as TGTGCCAGCAGCCAATACGACAGGGAGTGGGGCTACACCTTC. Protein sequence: CASSQYDREWGYTF.

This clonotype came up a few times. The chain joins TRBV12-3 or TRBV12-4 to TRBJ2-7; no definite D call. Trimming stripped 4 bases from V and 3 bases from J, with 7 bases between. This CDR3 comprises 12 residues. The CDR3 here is CASSSVDYEQYF. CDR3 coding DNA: TGTGCCAGCAGTTCCGTAGACTACGAGCAGTACTTC.

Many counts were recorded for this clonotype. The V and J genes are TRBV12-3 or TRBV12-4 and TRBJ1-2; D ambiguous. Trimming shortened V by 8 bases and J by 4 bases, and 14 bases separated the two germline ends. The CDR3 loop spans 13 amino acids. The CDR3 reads CASELSGPYGYTF. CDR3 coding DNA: TGTGCCAGCGAGTTGTCGGGCCCCTATGGCTACACCTTC.

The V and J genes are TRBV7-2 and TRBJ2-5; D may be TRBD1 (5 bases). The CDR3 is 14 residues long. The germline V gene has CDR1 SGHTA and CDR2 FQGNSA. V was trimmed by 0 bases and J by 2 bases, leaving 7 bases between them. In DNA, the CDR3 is TGTGCCAGCAGCTTAGCAGCAGGGCAAGAGACCCAGTACTTC. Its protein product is CASSLAAGQETQYF.

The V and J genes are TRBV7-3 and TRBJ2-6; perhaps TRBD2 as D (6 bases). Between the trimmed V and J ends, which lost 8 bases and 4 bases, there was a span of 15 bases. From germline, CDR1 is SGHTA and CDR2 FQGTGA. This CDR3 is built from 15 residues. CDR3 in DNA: TGTGCCAGCGCCCCCGTGGGGGGAGGGGCCAACGTCCTGACTTTC. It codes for CASAPVGGGANVLTF.

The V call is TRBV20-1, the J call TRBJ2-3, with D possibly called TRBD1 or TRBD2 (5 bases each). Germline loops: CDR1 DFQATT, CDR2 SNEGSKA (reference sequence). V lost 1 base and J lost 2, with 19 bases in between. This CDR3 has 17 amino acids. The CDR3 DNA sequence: TGCAGTGCTAGAGGGTCGTCGAATGGGGGAACCACAGATACGCAGTATTTT. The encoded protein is CSARGSSNGGTTDTQYF.

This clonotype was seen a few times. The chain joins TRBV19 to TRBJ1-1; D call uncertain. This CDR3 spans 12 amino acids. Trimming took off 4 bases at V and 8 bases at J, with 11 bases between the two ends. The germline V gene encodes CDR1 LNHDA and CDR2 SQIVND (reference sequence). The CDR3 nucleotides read TGTGCCAGTAGTAGATCCGGGATCGAAGCTTTCTTT. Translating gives CASSRSGIEAFF.

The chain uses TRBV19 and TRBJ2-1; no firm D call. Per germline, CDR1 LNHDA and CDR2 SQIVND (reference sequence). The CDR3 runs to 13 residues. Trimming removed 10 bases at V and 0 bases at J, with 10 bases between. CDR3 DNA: TGTGCCACTGCTGCGAGCTCCTACAATGAGCAGTTCTTC. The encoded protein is CATAASSYNEQFF.

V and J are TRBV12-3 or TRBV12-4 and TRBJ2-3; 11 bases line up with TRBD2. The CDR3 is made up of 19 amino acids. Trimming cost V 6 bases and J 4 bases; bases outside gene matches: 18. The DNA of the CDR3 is TGTGCCAGCAGCCCACCCGCGTTTACTAGCGGGAGTACCCCAGATACGCAGTATTTT. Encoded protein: CASSPPAFTSGSTPDTQYF.

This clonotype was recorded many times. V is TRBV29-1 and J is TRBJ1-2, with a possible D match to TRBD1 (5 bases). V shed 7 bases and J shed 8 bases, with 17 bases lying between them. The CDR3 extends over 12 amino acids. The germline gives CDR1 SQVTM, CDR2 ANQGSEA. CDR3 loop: CSGVGRAGGYTF. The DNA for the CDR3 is TGCAGCGGAGTGGGCAGGGCAGGCGGCTACACCTTC.

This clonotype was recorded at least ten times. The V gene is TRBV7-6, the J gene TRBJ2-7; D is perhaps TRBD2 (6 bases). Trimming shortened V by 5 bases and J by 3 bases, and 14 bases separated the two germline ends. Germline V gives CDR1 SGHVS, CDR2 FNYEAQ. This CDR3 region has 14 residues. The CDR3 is CASSQPGAYYEQYF. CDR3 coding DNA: TGTGCCAGCAGCCAACCGGGAGCCTACTACGAGCAGTACTTC.

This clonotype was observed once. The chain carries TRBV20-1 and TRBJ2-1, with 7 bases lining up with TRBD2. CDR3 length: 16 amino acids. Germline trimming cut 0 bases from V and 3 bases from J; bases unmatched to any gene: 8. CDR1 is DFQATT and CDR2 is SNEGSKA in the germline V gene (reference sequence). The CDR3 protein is CSARERASGNYNEQFF. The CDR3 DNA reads TGCAGTGCTAGAGAGCGAGCTAGCGGTAACTACAATGAGCAGTTCTTC.

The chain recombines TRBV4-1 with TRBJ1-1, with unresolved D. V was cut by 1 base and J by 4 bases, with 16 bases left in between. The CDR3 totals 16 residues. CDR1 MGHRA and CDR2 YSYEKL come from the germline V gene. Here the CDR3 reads CASSQVSGVGSTEAFF. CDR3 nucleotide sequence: TGCGCCAGCAGCCAAGTATCCGGGGTGGGTTCCACTGAAGCTTTCTTT.